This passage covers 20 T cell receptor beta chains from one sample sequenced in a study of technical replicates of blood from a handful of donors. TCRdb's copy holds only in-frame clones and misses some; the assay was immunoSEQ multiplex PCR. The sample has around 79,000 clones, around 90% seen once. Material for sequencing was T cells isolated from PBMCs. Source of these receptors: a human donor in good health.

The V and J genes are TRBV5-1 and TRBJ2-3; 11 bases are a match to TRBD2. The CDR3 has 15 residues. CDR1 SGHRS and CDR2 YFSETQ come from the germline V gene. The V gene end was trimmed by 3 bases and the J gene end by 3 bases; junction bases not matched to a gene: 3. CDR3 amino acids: CASSYSGRETDTQYF. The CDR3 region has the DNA TGCGCCAGCAGCTATAGCGGGAGGGAAACAGATACGCAGTATTTT.

CDR3 nucleotide sequence: TGTGCCAGCAGCTTTACCCCCCAGGGCACTGGAAACACCATATATTTT. Its translation: CASSFTPQGTGNTIYF. This chain joins TRBV7-9 and TRBJ1-3; tentatively, D is TRBD1 (5 bases). There are 16 residues in the CDR3. The germline gives CDR1 SEHNR, CDR2 FQNEAQ (reference sequence). The ends were cut back, 3 bases at V and 2 bases at J, with 14 bases in the middle.

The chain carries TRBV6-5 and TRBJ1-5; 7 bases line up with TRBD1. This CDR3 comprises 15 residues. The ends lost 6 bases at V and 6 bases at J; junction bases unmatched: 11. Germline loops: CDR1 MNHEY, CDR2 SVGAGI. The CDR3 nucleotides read TGTGCCAGCAGACGCGGGACAGTCGAAGGTCAGCCCCAGCATTTT. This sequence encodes CASRRGTVEGQPQHF.

The CDR3 loop reads CASSEGRGTEAFF. The CDR3 DNA reads as TGTGCCAGCTCAGAGGGCAGAGGCACTGAAGCTTTCTTT. The chain is built from TRBV18 and TRBJ1-1; no clear D gene. The CDR3 has 13 residues. Trimming left V 5 bases short and J 4 bases short, with 11 bases between. Per germline, CDR1 KGHSH and CDR2 LQKENI.

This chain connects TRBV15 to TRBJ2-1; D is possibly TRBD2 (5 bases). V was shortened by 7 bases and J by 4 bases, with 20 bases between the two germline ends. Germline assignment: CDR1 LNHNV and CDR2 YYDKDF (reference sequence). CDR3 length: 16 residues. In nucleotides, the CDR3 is TGTGCCACCACCCACATAAGCGGAGATAAATACAATGAGCAGTTCTTC. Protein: CATTHISGDKYNEQFF.

This CDR3 reads CASSLDPRGRETQYF. DNA of the CDR3: TGTGCCAGCAGCTTAGATCCCAGGGGGCGAGAGACCCAGTACTTC. The gene calls are TRBV11-2 and TRBJ2-5, with 8 bases fitting TRBD1. Germline-derived CDR1 and CDR2 are SGHAT and FQNNGV. V shed 0 bases and J 4 bases; nucleotides not matched to a gene: 4. The CDR3 has 15 residues.

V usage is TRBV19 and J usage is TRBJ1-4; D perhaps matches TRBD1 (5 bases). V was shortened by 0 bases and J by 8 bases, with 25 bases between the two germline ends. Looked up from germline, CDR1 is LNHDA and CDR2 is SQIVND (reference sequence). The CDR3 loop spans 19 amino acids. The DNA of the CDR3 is TGTGCCAGTAGTATAGATCAGGGTACCTCCGCTATCGCTAGGGAAAAACTGTTTTTT. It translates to CASSIDQGTSAIAREKLFF.

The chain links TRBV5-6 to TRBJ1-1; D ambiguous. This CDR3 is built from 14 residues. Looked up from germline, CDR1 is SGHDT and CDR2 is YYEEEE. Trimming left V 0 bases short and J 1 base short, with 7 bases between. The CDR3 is CASSLGLRNTEAFF. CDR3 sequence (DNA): TGTGCCAGCAGCTTGGGGCTCCGGAACACTGAAGCTTTCTTT.

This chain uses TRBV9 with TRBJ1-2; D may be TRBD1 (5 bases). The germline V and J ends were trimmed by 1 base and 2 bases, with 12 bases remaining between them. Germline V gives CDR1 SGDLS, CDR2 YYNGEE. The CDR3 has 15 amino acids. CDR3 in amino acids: CASSVNRPSNYGYTF. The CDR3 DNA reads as TGTGCCAGCAGCGTAAACAGGCCCTCGAACTATGGCTACACCTTC. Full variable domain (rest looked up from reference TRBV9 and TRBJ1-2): DSGVTQTPKHLITATGQRVTLRCSPRSGDLSVYWYQQSLDQGLQFLIQYYNGEERAKGNILERFSAQQFPDLHSELNLSSLELGDSALYFCASSVNRPSNYGYTFGSGTRLTVV.

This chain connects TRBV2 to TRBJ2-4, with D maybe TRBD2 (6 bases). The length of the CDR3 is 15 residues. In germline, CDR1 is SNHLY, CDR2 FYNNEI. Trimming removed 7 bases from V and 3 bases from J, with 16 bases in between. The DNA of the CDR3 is TGTGCCAGCACCGACATGGGAGGCAACAAAAACATTCAGTACTTC. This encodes CASTDMGGNKNIQYF.

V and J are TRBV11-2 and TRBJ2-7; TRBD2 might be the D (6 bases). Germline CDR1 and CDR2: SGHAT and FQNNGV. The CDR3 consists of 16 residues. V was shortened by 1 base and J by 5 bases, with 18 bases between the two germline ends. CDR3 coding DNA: TGTGCCAGCAGCTTAGTAGAGCTAGCGATAGTCCACGAGCAGTACTTC. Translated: CASSLVELAIVHEQYF.

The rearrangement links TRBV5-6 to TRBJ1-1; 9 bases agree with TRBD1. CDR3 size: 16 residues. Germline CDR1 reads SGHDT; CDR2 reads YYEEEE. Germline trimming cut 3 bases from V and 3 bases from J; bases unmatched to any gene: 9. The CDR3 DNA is TGTGCCAGCAGCTCAACCGGGACAGGGCGGGACACTGAAGCTTTCTTT. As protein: CASSSTGTGRDTEAFF.

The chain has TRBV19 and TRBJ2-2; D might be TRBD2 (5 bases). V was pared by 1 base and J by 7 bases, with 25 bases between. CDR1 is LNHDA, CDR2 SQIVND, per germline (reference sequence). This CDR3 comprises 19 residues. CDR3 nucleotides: TGTGCCAGTAGTATAGTAGCCAGGACGGGTCCGGGAATTATCGGGGAGCTGTTTTTT. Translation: CASSIVARTGPGIIGELFF.

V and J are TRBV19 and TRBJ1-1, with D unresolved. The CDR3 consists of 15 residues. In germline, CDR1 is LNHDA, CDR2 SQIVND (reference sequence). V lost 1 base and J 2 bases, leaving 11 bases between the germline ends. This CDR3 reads CASSIAGGPNTEAFF. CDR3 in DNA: TGTGCCAGTAGTATAGCTGGAGGGCCAAACACTGAAGCTTTCTTT.

This CDR3 reads CATPTWAGGPNTGELFF. In nucleotides, the CDR3 is TGTGCCACACCGACTTGGGCGGGGGGGCCGAACACCGGGGAGCTGTTTTTT. The V and J genes are TRBV7-9 and TRBJ2-2, with TRBD2 matching 9 bases. The junction had 12 bases not matched to a gene; V was cut back by 10 bases and J by 0 bases. In germline, CDR1 is SEHNR, CDR2 FQNEAQ (reference sequence). CDR3 size: 17 residues.

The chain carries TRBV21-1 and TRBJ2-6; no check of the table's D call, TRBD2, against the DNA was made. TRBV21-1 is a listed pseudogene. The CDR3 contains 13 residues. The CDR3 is CATTGRGANVLTF. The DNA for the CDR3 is TGTGCCACCACGGGAAGGGGGGCCAACGTCCTGACTTTC.

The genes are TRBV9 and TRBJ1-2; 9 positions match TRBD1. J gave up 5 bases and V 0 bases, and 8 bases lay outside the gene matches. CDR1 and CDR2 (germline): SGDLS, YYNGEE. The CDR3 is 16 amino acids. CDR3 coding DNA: TGTGCCAGCAGCGTAGCAGGGACAGGGCCGGATTATGGCTACACCTTC. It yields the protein CASSVAGTGPDYGYTF.

This chain's CDR3 is CASTEQGASYEQYF. In DNA form, the CDR3 reads TGTGCCAGCACCGAACAGGGGGCCTCCTACGAGCAGTACTTC. The genes are TRBV2 and TRBJ2-7, with 9 positions matching TRBD1. Germline CDR1 and CDR2: SNHLY and FYNNEI. V dropped 7 bases and J dropped 0; count of bases not matched to a gene: 4. This CDR3 comprises 14 residues.

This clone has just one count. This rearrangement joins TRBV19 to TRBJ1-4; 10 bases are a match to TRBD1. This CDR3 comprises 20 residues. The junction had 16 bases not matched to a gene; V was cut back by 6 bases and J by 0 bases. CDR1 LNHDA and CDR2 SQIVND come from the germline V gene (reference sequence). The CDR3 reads CASSSDWRDRGQATNEKLFF. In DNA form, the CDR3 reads TGTGCCAGTAGCTCTGACTGGAGGGACAGGGGCCAAGCAACTAATGAAAAACTGTTTTTT.

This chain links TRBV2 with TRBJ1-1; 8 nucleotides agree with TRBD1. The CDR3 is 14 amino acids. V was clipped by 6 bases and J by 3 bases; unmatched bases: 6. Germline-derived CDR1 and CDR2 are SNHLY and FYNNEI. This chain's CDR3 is CASRGGQADTEAFF. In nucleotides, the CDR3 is TGTGCCAGCAGGGGGGGACAGGCGGACACTGAAGCTTTCTTT.